This entry is about one TCR beta chain. Trimming removed 1 base from V and 8 bases from J; junction bases left unmatched: 9. From germline, CDR1 is SGHTA and CDR2 FQGNSA. The CDR3 has 17 residues. Original methodology: It was from reference gene primer amplification that nucleated cell counts were estimated. Sequencing was performed with immunoSEQ multiplex PCR; in TCRdb, only in-frame clones are kept and a portion is missing. That table is the source of V, J and clone size, and D and trimming were worked out from the DNA. The repertoire holds more than 70,000 clones, around 90% seen once, with about 5.3% in the top ten. The sample is drawn from a study of blood T cell repertoires in COVID-19.

J is TRBJ1-6 and V is TRBV7-2, with 9 positions matching TRBD1. Material: peripheral blood. The sequence was obtained from a man between 50 and 59 years old with active COVID-19. For the CDR3, the DNA is TGTGCCAGCAGCTTAGTTCGGGACAGGGTTTTCGATTCACCCCTCCACTTT. It encodes CASSLVRDRVFDSPLHF.